These T cell receptor beta chains were read from a single sample in a study of long-term antiretroviral therapy in people with HIV. Assay: immunoSEQ multiplex PCR; the TCRdb copy retains only in-frame clones and omits some. In the table there are about 19,000 clones, 75% to 85% of which are singletons. This specimen was unsorted PBMCs, taken 0.2 years after starting antiretroviral therapy. The receptor set was obtained from a middle-aged woman with HIV. CDR3s include the opening cysteine and the closing phenylalanine or tryptophan. The D gene is left open where the match is weak. Clone size is not always given. Where it is, it says once, few, many or a class for expanded clones.

d_gene	j_gene	abundance	v_gene	CDR3aa	CDR3nt
.	TRBJ1-1	.	TRBV30	CAWSVPRGIAFF	TGTGCCTGGAGTGTACCGCGGGGGATCGCTTTCTTT
.	TRBJ2-3	.	TRBV5-6	CASSLAGMGDTQYF	TGTGCCAGCAGCTTGGCAGGGATGGGAGATACGCAGTATTTT
.	TRBJ1-1	.	TRBV27	CASSSFMNTEAFF	TGTGCCAGCAGTAGTTTCATGAACACTGAAGCTTTCTTT
TRBD1	TRBJ1-2	.	TRBV11-3	CASSPGQGFGYTF	TGTGCCAGCAGCCCCGGACAGGGGTTTGGCTACACCTTC
TRBD1	TRBJ1-2	.	TRBV7-2	CASSSRQGANYGYTF	TGTGCCAGCAGCTCTCGACAGGGAGCTAACTATGGCTACACCTTC
.	TRBJ1-1	.	TRBV11-3	CASSQAAHDGTEAFF	TGTGCCAGCAGCCAAGCCGCCCACGACGGTACTGAAGCTTTCTTT
.	TRBJ1-1	.	TRBV30	CAWSIGTANTEAFF	TGTGCCTGGAGTATTGGGACGGCGAACACTGAAGCTTTCTTT
TRBD1	TRBJ2-2	.	TRBV7-9	CASPIGGTGDTGELFF	TGTGCCAGCCCGATCGGGGGGACAGGGGACACCGGGGAGCTGTTTTTT
.	TRBJ2-5	.	TRBV6-5	CASRSREETQYF	TGTGCCAGCAGGTCGAGGGAAGAGACCCAGTACTTC
TRBD2	TRBJ2-1	.	TRBV11-2	CASSLDRAGLNNEQFF	TGTGCCAGCAGCTTAGATCGAGCGGGGTTAAACAATGAGCAGTTCTTC
TRBD2	TRBJ2-2	once	TRBV9	CASSVTSGLLTGELFF	TGTGCCAGCAGCGTGACTAGCGGGCTGCTCACCGGGGAGCTGTTTTTT
.	TRBJ1-3	.	TRBV19	CASNRRSWSGNTIYF	TGTGCCAGTAATAGGAGGAGCTGGTCTGGAAACACCATATATTTT
.	TRBJ2-7	.	TRBV7-9	CASSPQGDSYEQYF	TGTGCCAGCAGCCCACAGGGAGACTCCTACGAGCAGTACTTC
.	TRBJ1-2	.	TRBV29-1	CSVEDPQGGGYTF	TGCAGCGTTGAAGATCCCCAGGGTGGTGGCTACACCTTC
.	TRBJ2-5	.	TRBV11-2	CASSIGGETQYF	TGTGCCAGCAGCATAGGCGGAGAGACCCAGTACTTC
.	TRBJ2-7	few	TRBV4-2	CASSHITAGSYEQYF	TGTGCCAGCAGCCACATAACGGCGGGGTCCTACGAGCAGTACTTC
.	TRBJ2-5	.	TRBV5-6	CASSLGGPYGGTRETQYF	TGTGCCAGCAGCTTGGGAGGCCCGTATGGGGGGACCCGGGAGACCCAGTACTTC
TRBD1	TRBJ1-6	.	TRBV15	CATSRITGEGGSYNSPLHF	TGTGCCACCAGCAGAATCACAGGGGAGGGTGGTTCCTATAATTCACCCCTCCACTTT
TRBD2	TRBJ2-1	.	TRBV20-1	CSASSGNEQFF	TGCAGTGCTAGTAGCGGGAACGAGCAGTTCTTC
.	TRBJ1-1	few	TRBV7-9	CASSLEGWLTEAFF	TGTGCCAGCAGCTTAGAAGGGTGGTTAACTGAAGCTTTCTTT
.	TRBJ2-7	once	TRBV5-4	CAGQKGGSYEQYF	TGTGCCGGCCAGAAAGGCGGGTCCTACGAGCAGTACTTC
.	TRBJ1-2	.	TRBV10-3	CAISDNPERRSYGYTF	TGTGCCATCAGTGACAACCCGGAGAGAAGGAGCTATGGCTACACCTTC
TRBD1	TRBJ2-7	.	TRBV6-1	CASATGGLAYEQYF	TGTGCCAGCGCTACAGGGGGCCTAGCCTACGAGCAGTACTTC
TRBD1	TRBJ2-1	.	TRBV29-1	CSVEGRGLEQFF	TGCAGCGTTGAGGGTAGGGGGCTTGAGCAGTTCTTC
.	TRBJ1-1	.	TRBV30	CAWILGIEAFF	TGTGCCTGGATTTTAGGGATTGAAGCTTTCTTT
.	TRBJ1-2	once	TRBV2	CASSEQLSSYGYTF	TGTGCCAGCAGTGAACAACTATCAAGCTATGGCTACACCTTC
.	TRBJ2-7	.	TRBV10-3	CATKDGSYEQYF	TGTGCCACCAAAGACGGATCCTACGAGCAGTACTTC
.	TRBJ1-3	.	TRBV15	CATSTSHGNTIYF	TGTGCCACCAGCACCTCCCACGGAAACACCATATATTTT
.	TRBJ1-1	.	TRBV28	CASSGLMNTEAFF	TGTGCCAGCTCTGGGCTAATGAACACTGAAGCTTTCTTT
TRBD1	TRBJ1-5	.	TRBV29-1	CSVRDRDLPQHF	TGCAGCGTGCGGGACAGGGATTTGCCCCAGCATTTT
TRBD1	TRBJ1-1	once	TRBV18	CASSPWDRVSNTEAFF	TGTGCCAGCTCACCATGGGACAGGGTATCGAACACTGAAGCTTTCTTT
.	TRBJ1-1	.	TRBV4-3	CASSRLLAGRGEAFF	TGCGCCAGCAGCAGACTATTGGCGGGAAGGGGTGAAGCTTTCTTT
TRBD1	TRBJ1-4	.	TRBV27	CASSPFETGLGEKLFF	TGTGCCAGCAGTCCCTTTGAGACAGGGTTGGGGGAAAAACTGTTTTTT
TRBD2	TRBJ2-3	.	TRBV4-1	CASRQGLADTQYF	TGCGCCAGCAGACAGGGACTAGCAGATACGCAGTATTTT
.	TRBJ1-2	.	TRBV11-2	CASSQDGFYGYTF	TGTGCCAGCAGTCAAGACGGGTTCTATGGCTACACCTTC
TRBD1	TRBJ2-5	.	TRBV7-2	CASSPRTGEETQYF	TGTGCCAGCAGCCCCCGGACAGGGGAAGAGACCCAGTACTTC
TRBD1	TRBJ2-1	.	TRBV10-3	CAIRTGTGVYNEQFF	TGTGCCATCAGGACCGGGACAGGGGTGTACAATGAGCAGTTCTTC
TRBD1	TRBJ1-4	few	TRBV15	CATRTDRGPANEKLFF	TGTGCCACCAGGACGGACAGGGGGCCGGCTAATGAAAAACTGTTTTTT
.	TRBJ2-7	.	TRBV11-3	CASSLERKTEQYF	TGTGCCAGCAGCTTAGAAAGGAAAACCGAGCAGTACTTC
TRBD2	TRBJ2-3	.	TRBV5-1	CASRLAGGKIDTQYF	TGCGCCAGCAGACTAGCGGGAGGGAAAATAGATACGCAGTATTTT
.	TRBJ2-3	.	TRBV5-4	CASSFEDLTRGDTQYF	TGTGCCAGCAGCTTCGAGGACTTAACGAGAGGAGATACGCAGTATTTT
.	TRBJ2-5	.	TRBV10-1	CASSDSVTQETQYF	TGCGCCAGCAGTGATTCGGTAACTCAAGAGACCCAGTACTTC
.	TRBJ1-4	once	TRBV7-2	CASSLLGQLNEKLFF	TGTGCCAGCAGCTTATTAGGACAGTTAAATGAAAAACTGTTTTTT
.	TRBJ2-2	.	TRBV4-3	CASSQRTAAGELFF	TGCGCCAGCAGCCAACGAACAGCCGCCGGGGAGCTGTTTTTT
.	TRBJ1-1	.	TRBV5-4	CASSPSRREGTEAFF	TGTGCCAGCAGCCCTTCGAGGAGGGAGGGCACTGAAGCTTTCTTT
.	TRBJ2-3	.	TRBV7-2	CASSLVGGERDF	TGTGCCAGCAGCTTAGTTGGTGGGGAGAGGGATTTT
.	TRBJ2-1	.	TRBV9	CASSERSGQGRDEQFF	TGTGCCAGCAGCGAAAGAAGCGGTCAGGGGAGGGATGAGCAGTTCTTC
TRBD2	TRBJ2-1	.	TRBV9	CASSGGGTSLHEQFF	TGTGCCAGCAGCGGAGGAGGGACTAGTTTGCATGAGCAGTTCTTC
.	TRBJ2-7	.	TRBV19	CASSIFFGTKYEQYF	TGTGCCAGTAGTATCTTTTTCGGCACCAAATACGAGCAGTACTTC
.	TRBJ2-5	.	TRBV9	CASSVAGGLLETQYF	TGTGCCAGCAGCGTAGCCGGGGGCTTGTTGGAGACCCAGTACTTC
.	TRBJ1-4	.	TRBV2	CASSATLVNEKLFF	TGTGCCAGCAGTGCTACGCTAGTAAATGAAAAACTGTTTTTT
TRBD1	TRBJ2-1	.	TRBV7-9	CAATGDYNEQFF	TGTGCCGCGACAGGGGATTACAATGAGCAGTTCTTC
.	TRBJ1-1	.	TRBV29-1	CSVEVSSGTEAFF	TGCAGCGTTGAAGTGAGCTCCGGGACTGAAGCTTTCTTT
TRBD2	TRBJ2-1	.	TRBV6-6	CASSAGVADYYNEQFF	TGTGCCAGCAGTGCGGGGGTAGCGGACTATTACAATGAGCAGTTCTTC
.	TRBJ2-5	.	TRBV6-5	CASSYGGLQETQYF	TGTGCCAGCAGTTACGGGGGACTCCAAGAGACCCAGTACTTC